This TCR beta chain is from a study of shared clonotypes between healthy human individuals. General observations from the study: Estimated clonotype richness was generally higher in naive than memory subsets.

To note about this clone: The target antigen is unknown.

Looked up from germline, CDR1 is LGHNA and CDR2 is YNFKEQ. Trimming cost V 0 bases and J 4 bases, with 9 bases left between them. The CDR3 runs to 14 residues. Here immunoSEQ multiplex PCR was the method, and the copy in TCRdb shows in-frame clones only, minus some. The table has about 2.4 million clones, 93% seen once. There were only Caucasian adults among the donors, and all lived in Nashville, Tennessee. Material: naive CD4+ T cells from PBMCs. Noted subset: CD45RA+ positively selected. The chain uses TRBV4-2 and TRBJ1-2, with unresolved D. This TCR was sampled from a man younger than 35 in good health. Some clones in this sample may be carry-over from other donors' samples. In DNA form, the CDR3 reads TGTGCCAGCAGCCAAGACCCCAGGAGCTATGGCTACACCTTC. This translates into CASSQDPRSYGYTF.